The 25 T cell receptor beta chains in this list originate from one sample, sequenced in a study of tumor-infiltrating lymphocytes in primary liver carcinoma. Starting from roughly 540 ng of total RNA, TCR beta cDNA was produced with a primer in the constant region. ARM-PCR was slightly modified, and three nested multiplex PCR rounds with it gave rise to the TCR beta libraries. TRBV1-TRBV30 forward primers paired with a C-beta reverse primer drove the first two PCR rounds, around 10 cycles each. TCRdb re-called the multiplex PCR reads with MiXCR, one entry per CDR3 protein. The sample includes about 310,000 distinct CDR3 sequences, 65% of them seen just once. Germline DNA was also extracted, and blood RNA derived from unsorted whole blood. Sequenced input: peripheral blood. The receptors come from a man between 35 and 55 years old with primary liver carcinoma and hepatitis B virus infection.

As for this clonotype: As the CDR3 is not closed by the conserved phenylalanine or tryptophan, this likely results from a read error. V is TRBV14 and J is TRBJ2-3; 8 nucleotides align to TRBD1. Germline CDR1 and CDR2: SGHDN and FVKESK. CDR3 length equals 16 residues. J lost 3 bases, V lost 8 bases, and 13 bases had no gene match. The CDR3 nucleotides read TGTGCCAGCGGGCAACGACAGGGGAGAGGGACAGATACGCAGTATTCT. Its translation is CASGQRQGRGTDTQYS.

This clonotype was found a few times. J is TRBJ2-3 and V is TRBV11-2, with D perhaps TRBD1 (6 bases). Between the trimmed V and J ends, which lost 5 bases and 2 bases, there was a span of 17 bases. Germline loops: CDR1 SGHAT, CDR2 FQNNGV. This CDR3 comprises 16 residues. The CDR3 DNA sequence: TGTGCCAGCAGCCCCGGGGCAGGGGCCAACACAGATACGCAGTATTTT. This gives the protein CASSPGAGANTDTQYF.

Notes on this clonotype: One end of the junction is discordant with germline, which a read error may explain. V gene TRBV6-2 or TRBV6-3 combines with J gene TRBJ2-5, with TRBD2 matching over 13 bases. Germline values: CDR1 MNHEY, CDR2 SVGEGT. The CDR3 contains 18 residues. The CDR3 loop reads CTSSPTRWTSGRRETQYF. The CDR3 bases are TGTACCAGCAGCCCTACCCGTTGGACTAGCGGGAGAAGGGAGACCCAGTACTTC.

In the case of this clonotype: A much larger clone differs by one base, so this may be a read error. The chain recombines TRBV6-2 or TRBV6-3 with TRBJ2-6; 9 bases fit TRBD1. The CDR3 length is 19 residues. After removal of 4 bases from V and 2 bases from J, the junction contained 12 bases not matched to a gene. Looked up from germline, CDR1 is MNHEY and CDR2 is SVGEGT. Written as DNA, the CDR3 is TGTGCCAGCAGTTCGTGGACAGGGGCCGTCCCCACTGGGGCCAACGTCCTGACTTTC. Its translation: CASSSWTGAVPTGANVLTF.

Comment on this clonotype: One end of the junction is discordant with germline, which a read error may explain. CDR3 amino acids: CACSLIQGQPQHF. The DNA of the CDR3 is TGTGCCTGCAGCTTAATTCAGGGTCAGCCCCAGCATTTT. The chain carries TRBV7-3 and TRBJ1-5, with D perhaps TRBD1 (5 bases). CDR3 length: 13 residues. Germline CDR1 is SGHTA and CDR2 is FQGTGA.

This clonotype has only a few counts. A much larger clone differs from this one at a single base, so this may be a read error. The CDR3 DNA is TGTGCCAGCACCTCCTGGAGAACAGGGCACTACGAGCAGTACTTC. Amino acids: CASTSWRTGHYEQYF. The chain combines TRBV6-1 with TRBJ2-7; possibly TRBD1 for D (6 bases). CDR3 length: 15 amino acids. Trimming cost V 7 bases and J 3 bases, with 19 bases left between them. The V gene's germline CDR1 is MNHNS and CDR2 SASEGT.

This chain uses TRBV5-6 with TRBJ2-7; TRBD2 matches 8 bases. This CDR3 spans 18 amino acids. Germline CDR1 is SGHDT and CDR2 is YYEEEE. V was pared by 4 bases and J by 1 base, with 16 bases of the junction left unmatched. In DNA, the CDR3 is TGTGCCAGCAGCCAGCGACTAGCGAGAGTGATGTTGTCCTACGAGCAGTACTTC. Protein: CASSQRLARVMLSYEQYF. Together with reference TRBV5-6 and TRBJ2-7, the CDR3 gives the full variable domain: DAGVTQSPTHLIKTRGQQVTLRCSPKSGHDTVSWYQQALGQGPQFIFQYYEEEERQRGNFPDRFSGHQFPNYSSELNVNALLLGDSALYLCASSQRLARVMLSYEQYFGPGTRLTVT.

A remark on this clonotype: This clone may be a read error of a much larger clone one base away. The chain joins TRBV4-1 to TRBJ2-7; the match to TRBD2 covers 9 bases. The length of the CDR3 is 18 residues. The germline CDR1 and CDR2 sequences are MGHRA and YSYEKL. CDR3 coding DNA: TGCGCCAGCAGCCAAGACACTAGCGGGTTTTCTAACTCCTGCGAGCAGTACTTC. Translating it yields CASSQDTSGFSNSCEQYF.

This clonotype came up many times. This chain connects TRBV10-2 to TRBJ1-2, with D possibly matching TRBD1 (5 bases). The CDR3 sequence is 13 residues long. Looked up from germline, CDR1 is WSHSY and CDR2 is SAAADI. V lost 3 bases, J lost 3 bases, and 8 bases lay in between. CDR3 amino acids: CASSDGAYYGYTF. The CDR3 DNA follows: TGCGCCAGCAGTGATGGGGCCTACTATGGCTACACCTTC.

This clonotype was seen only once. A much more abundant neighbour one base away suggests this may be a read error. This sequence joins TRBV6-1 and TRBJ2-7; 11 positions match TRBD1. The CDR3 is 13 residues long. Germline CDR1 is MNHNS and CDR2 is SASEGT. As DNA, the CDR3 is TGTGCCAGCGGACAGGGGGCGCGGGTCGAGCAGCACTTC. Protein product: CASGQGARVEQHF.

About this clonotype: With a much larger clone just one base away, this may be a read error. This sequence joins TRBV6-1 and TRBJ2-2; 10 bases are a match to TRBD2. Germline V lookup: CDR1 MNHNS, CDR2 SASEGT. The length of the CDR3 is 15 residues. CDR3 residues: CASRSGRADGGEMFF. For the CDR3, the DNA is TGTGCCAGCAGGAGCGGGAGGGCCGATGGCGGGGAGATGTTTTTT.

The chain uses TRBV11-2 and TRBJ2-3; 10 bases align to TRBD1. The germline V gene encodes CDR1 SGHAT and CDR2 FQNNGV. This CDR3 is built from 15 residues. With V trimmed by 4 bases and J by 4 bases, 5 bases remained unmatched. CDR3 loop: CASSSWTGGADTQYF. The DNA of the CDR3 is TGTGCCAGCAGCTCCTGGACAGGGGGTGCAGATACGCAGTATTTT.

A remark on this clonotype: This may be a read error, as it is one base from a much larger clone. The conserved phenylalanine or tryptophan is not found at the CDR3 terminus, so this likely reflects a read error. This chain joins TRBV6-6 and TRBJ2-7, with D tentatively TRBD2 (6 bases). Germline loops: CDR1 MNHNY, CDR2 SVGAGI (reference sequence). This CDR3 contains 13 residues. V shed 8 bases and J shed 4 bases, with 15 bases lying between them. This CDR3 is CASSREMRYEQYL. The CDR3 DNA reads TGTGCCAGCTCCCGGGAGATGAGGTACGAGCAGTACCTC.

This clonotype showed up many times. The V and J genes are TRBV12-3 or TRBV12-4 and TRBJ2-1; D ambiguous. CDR3 length: 10 amino acids. V lost 2 bases, J lost 9 bases, and 2 bases lay in between. The CDR3 protein is CASSLFEQFF. CDR3 sequence (DNA): TGTGCCAGCAGTTTATTTGAGCAGTTCTTC.

To note about this clonotype: The junction departs from the called germline gene at one end, perhaps through a read error. The chain combines TRBV5-6 with TRBJ1-2, with D unresolved. The CDR3 has 15 residues. CDR1 is SGHDT, CDR2 YYEEEE, per germline. The CDR3 nucleotides read TGTGCCAGCAACTTGGTGGCGGAGGCTAACTATGGCTACACCTTC. This translates into CASNLVAEANYGYTF.

A single count supports this clonotype. At one end, the junction sequence differs from germline, possibly due to a read error. V is TRBV11-2 and J is TRBJ2-3, with D possibly TRBD2 on 6 matching bases. Germline CDR1 SGHAT, CDR2 FQNNGV. CDR3 length equals 17 residues. The CDR3 nucleotides read TGTGCCAGCGGCGCCCTGAACCGACTAGATCGCACAGATATGCAGTATTTT. It is translated as CASGALNRLDRTDMQYF.

The table lists this clonotype with many counts. The chain is built from TRBV6-2 or TRBV6-3 and TRBJ2-7; unclear D gene. The V end lost 0 bases, the J end lost 0 bases, and 9 bases lay between the germline ends. Germline values: CDR1 MNHEY, CDR2 SVGEGT. This CDR3 region has 15 residues. CDR3: CASSYSAESSYEQYF. CDR3 nucleotides: TGTGCCAGCAGTTACTCGGCGGAGAGCTCCTACGAGCAGTACTTC.

In regard to this clonotype: This clone may be a read error of a much larger clone one base away. The rearrangement joins TRBV6-2 or TRBV6-3 to TRBJ2-5; weak D call: TRBD2 (6 bases). V lost 2 bases and J 7 bases, leaving 17 bases between the germline ends. The V gene's germline CDR1 is MNHEY and CDR2 SVGEGT. The CDR3 contains 15 residues. CDR3 protein: CASSYGLQLAGTQYF. In DNA, the CDR3 is TGTGCCAGCAGTTACGGTTTGCAACTAGCAGGGACCCAGTACTTC.

A word on this clonotype: At one end the junction does not follow the germline gene, possibly because of a read error. The CDR3 DNA sequence: TGTACCAGCACCATTGGATCCCTGAACGCCGGGGAGCTGTTTTTT. This sequence encodes CTSTIGSLNAGELFF. The chain has TRBV5-6 and TRBJ2-2, with unresolved D. The CDR3 consists of 15 residues. Germline V lookup: CDR1 SGHDT, CDR2 YYEEEE.

A word on this clonotype: A much larger clone lies a single base off, so this may be a read error. This chain connects TRBV4-2 to TRBJ1-1; 7 bases fit TRBD1. Germline V gene lookup returns CDR1 LGHNA and CDR2 YNFKEQ. CDR3 length equals 15 residues. Germline trimming cut 3 bases from V and 6 bases from J; bases unmatched to any gene: 10. The CDR3 region is CASSQEITGDAEAFF. DNA of the CDR3: TGTGCCAGCAGCCAGGAGATAACAGGGGACGCTGAAGCTTTCTTT.

On this clonotype: The junction and the germline gene differ at one end; a read error may be behind it. The rearrangement joins TRBV11-3 to TRBJ2-2, with 11 bases that match TRBD2. Germline assignment: CDR1 SGHNT and CDR2 YENEEA. CDR3 size: 17 residues. The CDR3 DNA reads TGCGCCAGCAGCTTATCATCTAGCGGGAGGTTTACCGGGGAGCTGTTTTTT. Translation: CASSLSSSGRFTGELFF.

The chain carries TRBV28 and TRBJ1-1, with a possible D match to TRBD1 (6 bases). The CDR3 runs to 14 residues. Germline V lookup: CDR1 MDHEN, CDR2 SYDVKM. With 5 bases removed from V and 6 bases from J, the gap between germline ends came to 16 bases. DNA of the CDR3: TGTGCCAGCAGTAATTCCGGGGGCAACGCTGAAGCTTTCTTT. This sequence encodes CASSNSGGNAEAFF. Variable domain in full (rest from reference TRBV28 and TRBJ1-1): DVKVTQSSRYLVKRTGEKVFLECVQDMDHENMFWYRQDPGLGLRLIYFSYDVKMKEKGDIPEGYSVSREKKERFSLILESASTNQTSMYLCASSNSGGNAEAFFGQGTRLTVV.

To note about this clonotype: The junction shows a germline mismatch at one end, possibly a read error. The genes are TRBV4-3 and TRBJ1-2, with 8 bases matching TRBD1. The CDR3 contains 14 residues. Germline V CDR1 and CDR2: LGHNA, YSLEER. The CDR3 region is CASCFQGAGYGYTF. The CDR3 DNA sequence: TGCGCCAGCTGCTTCCAGGGGGCAGGCTATGGTTACACCTTC.

Ten or more counts support this clonotype. The chain combines TRBV6-2 or TRBV6-3 with TRBJ2-1, with 7 bases aligning to TRBD1. The CDR3 runs to 14 residues. Germline lookup yields CDR1 MNHEY and CDR2 SVGEGT. V was pared by 2 bases and J by 6 bases, with 4 bases of the junction left unmatched. Here the CDR3 reads CASSYEGARNEQFF. The CDR3, as DNA: TGTGCCAGCAGTTACGAGGGGGCTCGCAATGAGCAGTTCTTC.

This clonotype has more than one count but fewer than ten. CDR3 in amino acids: CASSFLGGPETQYF. The CDR3 region has the DNA TGCGCCAGCAGCTTCCTCGGGGGACCGGAAACGCAGTATTTT. V is TRBV5-1 and J is TRBJ2-3; possibly TRBD2 for D (6 bases). CDR1 and CDR2 (germline): SGHRS, YFSETQ. This CDR3 is 14 amino acids long. Trimming left V 2 bases short and J 9 bases short, with 16 bases between.